The present entry profiles one T cell receptor beta chain with its context. Its target antigen remains unknown. One base away there is no much larger clone; base qualities are not given. These data are taken from a study of identical twins listed by TCRdb under 2016. For the wider study: TCR alpha and beta repertoires from monozygotic twins, unrelated adults of various ages and cord blood were deep-sequenced to test whether fetal clonotypes persist. Replicate twin experiments were performed at different times using different library preparation protocols to rule out contamination. Overall results and qualifications from the work: Compared with coincidental sharing between unrelated individuals, out-of-frame TCR alpha sequences shared between twins had an excess of sequences with low generation probability. Out-of-frame TCR alpha sharing in monozygotic twins was systematically underestimated by recombination models, whereas sharing between unrelated individuals was in agreement with the recombination models. Conclusions relied on cross-sectional statistical analysis, since the same donors could not be followed over many years. A weaker excess of twin sharing was found in beta out-of-frame sequences because the signal-to-noise ratio was lowered by fewer shared sequences. Zero-insertion analyses could be partly confounded by invariant T cells such as MAIT and iNKT, though diverse VJ usage argued against such confounding for most clonotypes. Abundant cord blood beta clonotypes carried fewer insertions; young adult naive repertoires showed a weaker similar trend, while memory repertoires showed none.

Library generation was performed with 5' RACE. Sequencing was carried out with an Illumina HiSeq 2000. Template switching added a universal primer binding site, and the final cDNA carried a unique molecular identifier that allowed TCR cDNA molecules to be counted accurately. First-strand cDNA for TCR alpha and beta chains was synthesized from specific primers in the conserved constant-segment region. To control for contamination, every cDNA library carried two barcodes: a SMART-Mk sample barcode plus Illumina barcodes. TruSeq adapter sequences, together with Illumina sample barcodes, were added in two successive PCR steps. The Illumina HiSeq platform was used with custom primers to sequence TCR alpha and beta cDNA libraries. From the authors' description of their analysis: MiGEC was used to process raw reads and extract unique molecular identifiers, and MiXCR was used to find CDR3 positions. Recombination models were inferred per individual with the repgenHMM and IGoR tools using an EM algorithm. The tcR package in R was used for shared clonotype analysis, with sharing normalized by the product of cloneset sizes. To study raw recombination without the effects of thymic and clonal selection, out-of-frame nonproductive sequences were analyzed. TCRdb's own reprocessing of the public reads used fastp at Q25 and MiXCR and kept productive beta chains. For every CDR3 protein sequence, its rows merge into one entry that carries the most common genes and DNA. TCRdb's processing, not the authors', yielded these V and J calls. In this sample the table shows more than 1.5 million distinct CDR3 sequences, about 31% of which occur a single time. The ten largest clones take up about 0.3% of the sample.

Only healthy Caucasian donors were included. The sequenced material came from cord blood. This TCR came from a newborn girl in good health.

CDR3 protein: CSVSGLAGGSSYNEQFF. The DNA sequence is TGCAGCGTTTCCGGACTAGCGGGAGGGAGCTCCTACAATGAGCAGTTCTTC. The chain was built from TRBV29-1 and TRBJ2-1; a stretch of 15 junction bases matches TRBD2. The germline V gene gives CDR1 as SQVTM and CDR2 as ANQGSEA. Counted from cysteine to phenylalanine, this CDR3 has 17 amino acids. CDR3 DNA is the only sequence kept; it has 51 bases, read in frame from the first base. For this chain, trimming is 5 bases at the V end and 0 bases at the J end, and the number of junction bases without a gene match is 5.